The clone carrying this T cell receptor (beta chain) was observed a few times. The junction does not match germline at one end; this may be a read error. Germline V gene lookup returns CDR1 SNHLY and CDR2 FYNNEI. CDR3 length: 14 residues. The entry originates in a study of blood T cells in healthy people across ages. Sample-barcoded 5' priming and a J-beta primer mix drove a second PCR of about 6 to 12 cycles. TCRdb processed the 5' RACE reads anew with MiXCR; each CDR3 protein has one entry. This table has approximately 780,000 distinct CDR3 sequences, around 25% appearing once. Separately, the same data were catalogued under a study of T cells of mothers and their children.

V and J are TRBV2 and TRBJ1-1, with D possibly matching TRBD1 (6 bases). Specimen: blood. The TCR sequence derives from a boy younger than 18 in good health. This CDR3 reads CASSDWGGDTEAFF. The CDR3 region has the DNA TGTGCCAGCAGTGACTGGGGGGGCGACACTGAAGCCTTCTTT.